This TCR beta chain was identified in a study of T cell responses to AZD1222 COVID-19 vaccine (dated by TCRdb to 2020 to 2022). The study in broad terms: Because spike-specific TCR depth and breadth did not differ between the two schedules, AZD1222 recipients who got a second dose at roughly 4 weeks were pooled with those who got a second dose at roughly 12 weeks. TCR sequencing covered roughly 230 trial participants: nearly 210 given two doses of AZD1222 and 26 given two doses of MenACWY control vaccine. Trial participants were enrolled into age subgroups of 18-55, 56-69 and 70-plus years, which contained about 150, 27 and 61 TCR-sequenced participants, respectively. What the authors observed across the whole study: Because no day 14 peak-response samples were available, repertoires were characterized only after the peak T cell response. CD4 TCRs associated with the vaccine covered the entire spike protein, and the dominant responses were in regions 160-218 and 743-854. Conclusions about previously exposed vaccinees are limited because only five to seven AZD1222 recipients were SARS-CoV-2 seropositive at baseline. In the small 56-69-year group, the increase in depth fell short of significance, most likely because of low power. Participants were mostly white British and included more females than males, and it was suggested by the authors that clonal diversity may have been underestimated. After two AZD1222 doses, both the breadth and the depth of spike-specific TCRs were significantly higher than at day 0 and than in MenACWY recipients. Nearly half of unique spike-specific TCRs reportedly recognized epitopes outside regions mutated in the B.1.351 and B.1.1.7 variants.

V and J are truncated by 4 bases and 7 bases respectively, leaving an intervening sequence of 13 bases. From its cysteine to its phenylalanine, the CDR3 spans 14 amino acids. Left in the record is the CDR3 DNA by itself, 42 bases read in frame from the first base. The CDR1 and CDR2 encoded by the germline V gene are MDHEN and SYDVKM. Of note for this clone: Its antigen specificity is not known. Per-base quality was not reported, and no clone a single base away is much larger than it.

The CDR3 regions of human TCRbeta chains were subjected to immunosequencing. The study's own analysis went as follows. Repertoire TCRs were matched against a reference library of SARS-CoV-2-specific TCRs generated with the MIRA antigen-specificity platform. Breadth was defined as the fraction of unique TCRs that were SARS-CoV-2-associated. Depth was defined as the fraction of total T cells that were SARS-CoV-2-associated. Using the MIRA data, each spike-specific TCR was assigned both to the spike region to which the TCR was reactive and to a CD4 or CD8 class. Log10-transformed breadth and depth values were compared by one-way ANOVA with Sidak's multiple comparisons tests. TCRdb retrieved this table from immuneACCESS and kept in-frame rearrangements only. Not all clones are present; in checked studies, unresolved V genes account for under half, and no reason is known for the remainder. That table furnishes V, J and clone size, whereas the DNA furnished D and trimming. For this sample the table gives fewer than 110,000 clones, of which roughly 89% were detected only once. The ten largest make up 45% to 55% of the sample.

Read against the paper, the sample's time point label means: baseline before first vaccination. Vaccinee samples came from UK trials COV001 and COV002, including a single-blind randomized controlled phase 2/3 trial of AZD1222 (ChAdOx1 nCoV-19) in healthy adults. Trial participant PBMC samples were collected at day 0 and day 28 after the second dose for TCRbeta chain sequencing. Sequencing used peripheral blood, obtained on day 0 of AZD1222 vaccination. The chain couples TRBV28 to TRBJ1-4; the best D guess is TRBD1, with 6 bases matching. The source is an adult in good health. DNA sequence: TGTGCCAGCAGTTCTGGGGGCGGTAGTGAAAAACTGTTTTTT. This sequence encodes CASSSGGGSEKLFF.